The 21 T cell receptor beta chains below all came from one sample that was sequenced in a study of CD8+ T cells in alopecia areata. The treatment: oral pan-JAK inhibitor, 5-10 mg twice daily. Extracted RNA was reverse transcribed into cDNA, the sequencing template. The assay was immunoSEQ multiplex PCR, and TCRdb's table has in-frame clones only and misses some. The sample consists of 35,000 to 50,000 clones, about three fifths of them appearing once. The sample consisted of CD8+ T cells sorted from blood, taken at week 4, from a patient treated with tofacitinib. These TCRs come from a human donor with alopecia areata.

This clone was seen a handful of times. V and J are TRBV28 and TRBJ2-5, with unresolved D. V was cut by 6 bases and J by 5 bases, with 10 bases left in between. From germline, CDR1 is MDHEN and CDR2 SYDVKM. The CDR3 runs 12 residues. DNA for the CDR3: TGTGCCAGCAGCACCCAACTGGAGACCCAGTACTTC. Translation: CASSTQLETQYF.

The chain recombines TRBV10-1 with TRBJ2-3; D possibly uses TRBD1 or TRBD2 (5 bases each). The germline V and J ends were trimmed by 10 bases and 2 bases, with 16 bases remaining between them. In germline, CDR1 is WNHNN, CDR2 SYGVQD (reference sequence). This CDR3 is built from 14 residues. This chain's CDR3 is CATARSGTTDTQYF. Written as DNA, the CDR3 is TGCGCCACAGCAAGGAGTGGGACCACAGATACGCAGTATTTT.

This clone was seen more than once but under ten times. The chain is built from TRBV7-9 and TRBJ2-4; D is unclear. Germline assignment: CDR1 SEHNR and CDR2 FQNEAQ (reference sequence). The CDR3 length is 11 residues. Trimming removed 3 bases from V and 7 bases from J, with 4 bases in between. The CDR3 loop is CASSFGNIQYF. CDR3 bases: TGTGCCAGCAGCTTTGGCAACATTCAGTACTTC.

This clone is a singleton in its sample. The V call is TRBV29-1, the J call TRBJ2-2; D gene uncertain. V dropped 3 bases and J dropped 1 base, with 15 bases sitting between them. The CDR3 totals 16 residues. CDR1 is SQVTM and CDR2 is ANQGSEA in the germline V gene. CDR3 loop: CSVELTANLNTGELFF. DNA of the CDR3: TGCAGCGTTGAGCTTACGGCGAACCTGAACACCGGGGAGCTGTTTTTT.

The chain uses TRBV7-9 and TRBJ2-3; the D gene is possibly TRBD1 (6 bases). Trimming removed 0 bases at V and 3 bases at J, with 10 bases between. The CDR3 is 15 amino acids. The germline gives CDR1 SEHNR, CDR2 FQNEAQ (reference sequence). CDR3 loop: CASSLATGGTDTQYF. Written as DNA, the CDR3 is TGTGCCAGCAGCTTAGCGACAGGTGGGACAGATACGCAGTATTTT. Full variable domain (outside the CDR3, taken from reference TRBV7-9 and TRBJ2-3): DTGVSQNPRHKITKRGQNVTFRCDPISEHNRLYWYRQTLGQGPEFLTYFQNEAQLEKSRLLSDRFSAERPKGSFSTLEIQRTEQGDSAMYLCASSLATGGTDTQYFGPGTRLTVL.

In its sample, this clone was seen once. Other DNA sequences from this sample encode an identical CDR3 as well. The chain uses TRBV30 and TRBJ1-1; D not resolved. This CDR3 contains 13 residues. V was clipped by 0 bases and J by 1 base, with 6 bases between them. The germline V gene has CDR1 GTSNPN and CDR2 SVGIG (reference sequence). In DNA, the CDR3 is TGTGCCTGGAGTGTACAAGGGAACACTGAAGCTTTCTTT. This sequence encodes CAWSVQGNTEAFF.

The chain links TRBV4-3 to TRBJ1-5, with 7 nucleotides matching TRBD1. CDR3 length: 15 amino acids. V was clipped by 4 bases and J by 6 bases; unmatched bases: 9. The germline CDR1 and CDR2 sequences are LGHNA and YSLEER. The CDR3 region is CASSPQVGGIQPQHF. In DNA, the CDR3 is TGCGCCAGCAGCCCCCAGGTAGGGGGCATTCAGCCCCAGCATTTT.

The chain joins TRBV4-3 to TRBJ1-6; D is unresolved. Germline-derived CDR1 and CDR2 are LGHNA and YSLEER. This CDR3 has 15 residues. V lost 1 base to trimming and J lost 10 bases, with 14 bases between them. CDR3 region: CASSQAPGIGSPLHF. CDR3 nucleotides: TGCGCCAGCAGCCAAGCCCCCGGAATTGGATCACCCCTCCACTTT.

This clone appeared a few times. The gene calls are TRBV7-9 and TRBJ1-5; the D gene is possibly TRBD1 (5 bases). Trimming removed 3 bases at V and 7 bases at J, with 22 bases between. CDR1 and CDR2 (germline): SEHNR, FQNEAQ (reference sequence). The CDR3 sequence is 17 residues long. The CDR3 DNA reads TGTGCCAGCAGCTTGGAAGGAGGTCAGGGTGCAAGACAGCCCCAGCATTTT. It is translated as CASSLEGGQGARQPQHF.

The chain combines TRBV13 with TRBJ1-2; 8 nucleotides align to TRBD1. CDR3 length equals 16 residues. Unmatched junction bases numbered 9, after V lost 2 bases and J lost 4 bases. Per the germline V gene, CDR1 is PRHDT and CDR2 is FYEKMQ (reference sequence). CDR3 in DNA: TGTGCCAGCAGCTTAAGGGACAGGACTCCGCTCTATGGCTACACCTTC. This codes for CASSLRDRTPLYGYTF.

This sequence joins TRBV7-6 and TRBJ2-1, with D tentatively TRBD1 (6 bases). The CDR3 contains 13 residues. Germline V CDR1 and CDR2: SGHVS, FNYEAQ. V lost 5 bases to trimming and J lost 6 bases, with 11 bases between them. The DNA of the CDR3 is TGTGCCAGCAGCGTGTTAGGGGGCAATGAGCAGTTCTTC. The encoded protein is CASSVLGGNEQFF. Drawing the rest from reference TRBV7-6 and TRBJ2-1, the complete variable domain is GAGVSQSPRYKVTKRGQDVALRCDPISGHVSLYWYRQALGQGPEFLTYFNYEAQQDKSGLPNDRFSAERPEGSISTLTIQRTEQRDSAMYRCASSVLGGNEQFFGPGTRLTVL.

The chain joins TRBV30 to TRBJ2-3, with a possible D match to TRBD1 (5 bases). CDR1 GTSNPN and CDR2 SVGIG come from the germline V gene (reference sequence). The CDR3 spans 14 residues. V lost 2 bases, J lost 1 base, and 10 bases lay in between. The CDR3 sequence is CAWSSGLGTDTQYF. CDR3 DNA sequence: TGTGCCTGGAGTTCAGGGCTTGGCACAGATACGCAGTATTTT. Full variable domain (remainder filled in from reference TRBV30 and TRBJ2-3): SQTIHQWPATLVQPVGSPLSLECTVEGTSNPNLYWYRQAAGRGLQLLFYSVGIGQISSEVPQNLSASRPQDRQFILSSKKLLLSDSGFYLCAWSSGLGTDTQYFGPGTRLTVL.

This chain uses TRBV29-1 with TRBJ2-3; 10 nucleotides line up with TRBD2. This CDR3 has 15 amino acids. CDR1 is SQVTM, CDR2 ANQGSEA, per germline. Unmatched junction bases numbered 7, after V lost 5 bases and J lost 2 bases. CDR3 coding DNA: TGCAGCGTTATCTTAGCGGGGGGTTTCACAGATACGCAGTATTTT. Its protein is CSVILAGGFTDTQYF.

The chain links TRBV2 to TRBJ1-4, with D tentatively TRBD1 (5 bases). The CDR3 spans 12 residues. CDR1 and CDR2 from the germline V gene are SNHLY and FYNNEI. Trimming took off 10 bases at V and 5 bases at J, with 11 bases between the two ends. The CDR3 protein is CATRQGNEKLFF. For the CDR3, the DNA is TGTGCCACACGGCAGGGAAATGAAAAACTGTTTTTT. The variable domain in full, with the rest retrieved from reference TRBV2 and TRBJ1-4, is EPEVTQTPSHQVTQMGQEVILRCVPISNHLYFYWYRQILGQKVEFLVSFYNNEISEKSEIFDDQFSVERPDGSNFTLKIRSTKLEDSAMYFCATRQGNEKLFFGSGTQLSVL.

CDR3 amino acids: CASSIWTDNYGYTF. For the CDR3, the DNA is TGTGCCAGCAGCATTTGGACGGATAACTATGGCTACACCTTC. The chain links TRBV5-6 to TRBJ1-2; D unclear. This CDR3 comprises 14 residues. Trimming removed 4 bases from V and 1 base from J, with 11 bases in between. Germline loops: CDR1 SGHDT, CDR2 YYEEEE.

In its sample, this clone was seen once. The chain carries TRBV30 and TRBJ1-2; 9 nucleotides line up with TRBD1. CDR3 size: 16 residues. The germline V gene has CDR1 GTSNPN and CDR2 SVGIG (reference sequence). V lost 5 bases and J lost 2; bases outside the gene matches: 12. DNA for the CDR3: TGTGCCTGGTGTCCCGGGACAGGGTGGGGAAACTATGGCTACACCTTC. Translation: CAWCPGTGWGNYGYTF.

The chain links TRBV29-1 to TRBJ2-7, with D possibly matching TRBD1 (8 bases). The CDR3 sequence is 16 residues long. V was trimmed by 1 base and J by 0 bases, leaving 16 bases between them. The germline V gene has CDR1 SQVTM and CDR2 ANQGSEA. CDR3 region: CSVEGGGQESSYEQYF. DNA for the CDR3: TGCAGCGTTGAAGGGGGGGGACAGGAAAGCTCCTACGAGCAGTACTTC.

This clone was observed a few times. This rearrangement joins TRBV29-1 to TRBJ2-7; D is unclear. V lost 4 bases and J 1 base, leaving 8 bases between the germline ends. The CDR3 runs 12 residues. The germline V gene has CDR1 SQVTM and CDR2 ANQGSEA. CDR3 sequence: CSVVADSYEQYF. The CDR3 DNA reads TGCAGCGTTGTGGCGGATTCCTACGAGCAGTACTTC.

This clone was counted a single time. The CDR3 reads CAWTSGGASDTQYF. The CDR3 DNA reads TGTGCCTGGACCAGCGGGGGGGCCTCCGATACGCAGTATTTT. The chain carries TRBV30 and TRBJ2-3; 10 positions match TRBD2. V shed 4 bases and J 6 bases; nucleotides not matched to a gene: 7. Per germline, CDR1 GTSNPN and CDR2 SVGIG (reference sequence). This CDR3 has 14 amino acids.

This chain joins TRBV4-1 and TRBJ1-2, with TRBD1 identical over 7 bases. V gave up 0 bases and J gave up 6 bases; unmatched junction bases: 4. Germline CDR1 is MGHRA and CDR2 is YSYEKL. The CDR3 has 14 residues. For the CDR3, the DNA is TGCGCCAGCAGCCAAGATCTCACAGGGGATGGCTACACCTTC. Protein product: CASSQDLTGDGYTF.

The V call is TRBV29-1, the J call TRBJ2-2; no clear D gene. The V end was cut by 4 bases, the J end by 5 bases, with 17 bases between. Per the germline V gene, CDR1 is SQVTM and CDR2 is ANQGSEA. There are 15 residues in the CDR3. Here the CDR3 reads CSVVLSGIWTGELFF. The CDR3 bases are TGCAGCGTTGTACTCTCGGGTATATGGACCGGGGAGCTGTTTTTT.